This T cell receptor beta chain derives from a study of cytomegalovirus exposure and HLA in healthy donors. At the level of the study: The Caucasian-associated ancestry cluster held over 80% of 350 to 450 genotyped donors.

In the case of this clone: Its target is unknown.

General study findings and limits: Another analysis was done later, and it associated approximately 18,000 TCR beta sequences with HLA alleles at 0.05 false discovery rate. Excluded were some V segments that proved indistinguishable, including TRBV6-2 and TRBV6-3. Productive rates of about 87% or about 30% were seen for most TCR beta V segments in an earlier analysis.

V shed 5 bases, J shed 4 bases, and the junction held 5 bases outside the gene matches. CDR1 and CDR2 (germline): MGHRA, YSYEKL. There are 13 residues in the CDR3. Primers for the PCR totalled 60 Vbeta and 13 Jbeta. Using immunoSEQ multiplex PCR, the repertoire was profiled, and TCRdb retains in-frame clones only, with some absent. Of about 140,000 clones listed, about 86% are singletons. This TCR derives from a woman aged 25 to 39 in good health and CMV-seronegative. The sample consisted of PBMCs. The chain combines TRBV4-1 with TRBJ2-7; TRBD1 matches 7 bases. The CDR3 nucleotides are TGCGCCAGCAGCTCCGCACAGGGGTACGAGCAGTACTTC. Its protein product is CASSSAQGYEQYF.